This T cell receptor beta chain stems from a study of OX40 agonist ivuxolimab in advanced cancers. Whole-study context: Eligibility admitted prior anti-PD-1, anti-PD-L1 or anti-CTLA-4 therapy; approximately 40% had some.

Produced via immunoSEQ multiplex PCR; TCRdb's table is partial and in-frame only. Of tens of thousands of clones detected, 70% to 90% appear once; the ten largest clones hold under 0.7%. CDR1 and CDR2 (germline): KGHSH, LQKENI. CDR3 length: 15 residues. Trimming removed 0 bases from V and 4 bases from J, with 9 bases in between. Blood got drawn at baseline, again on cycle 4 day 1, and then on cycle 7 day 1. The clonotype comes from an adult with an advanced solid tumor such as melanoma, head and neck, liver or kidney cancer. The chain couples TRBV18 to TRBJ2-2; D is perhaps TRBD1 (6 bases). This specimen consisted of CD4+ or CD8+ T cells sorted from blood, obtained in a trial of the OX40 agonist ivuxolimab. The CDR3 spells CASSPPDRSTGELFF. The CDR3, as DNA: TGTGCCAGCTCACCACCGGACAGATCCACCGGGGAGCTGTTTTTT.